This TCR beta chain was identified in a study of T cells in Graves' hyperthyroidism and ophthalmopathy (dated by TCRdb to about 2019). The study in broad terms: TCR V-J signatures able to tell the groups apart were searched for in a discovery cohort of 90 to 100 patients, of whom around 43 had Graves' ophthalmopathy and roughly 59 had stable Graves' hyperthyroidism. An independent validation cohort of fewer than 20 hyperthyroidism patients and approximately 16 patients who later progressed to ophthalmopathy tested prospective prediction of ophthalmopathy. The 75 to 100 discovery patients were divided at random into training and test sets in a 7:3 ratio. In more than five Graves' hyperthyroidism patients, the study also compared T-cell repertoires from thyroid tissue with T-cell repertoires from blood. After blood sampling, hyperthyroidism patients were treated with methimazole at a starting dose of 30 mg daily, and ophthalmopathy patients were treated with high-dose intravenous methylprednisolone. The paper reports TCR Vbeta CDR3 sequencing of some 140 peripheral blood samples: 40 or so ophthalmopathy, fewer than 85 hyperthyroidism and 17 progressor patients.

As concerns this clonotype: Its antigen remains undetermined. No per-base quality is available; no much larger clone lies one base away.

The TCR beta CDR3 regions were amplified from RNA transcripts. A first-round RT-PCR of the TCR CDR3 used the HTBI primer set with the Qiagen OneStep RT-PCR kit. A second multiplex PCR round built the libraries, followed by size selection and purification. The libraries were sequenced on an Illumina HiSeq2000 using paired-end 100 bp reads. From the authors' description of their analysis: SOAPnuke was used to process the raw data, throwing out any read that contained adapters or uncalled bases, had a mean Phred below 15, or lacked an exact constant-primer or identifier match. High-quality paired reads were merged using COPE v1.2.5, and each unique nucleotide sequence was defined as a clonotype. MiTCR v1.1 was used to align clonotypes to the IMGT TRBV, TRBD and TRBJ reference segments. The analysis included only V-J combinations with a frequency above 0.0001, which together covered 99% to 99.2% of the repertoires. The TCS score was defined as F50 (clonal expansion) divided by E x V (chaos), with BLOSUM62-based TCRdist calculated between CDR3 peptides within each V-J. Welch's t-statistics and random forest reduced some 510 V-J features to about 13, which were used in a naive Bayes classifier (R e1071). Thyroid-blood repertoire similarity was quantified with the Morisita-Horn index. TCRdb reran the public reads through fastp at Q25 and MiXCR, keeping productive beta chains. Entries are consolidated by CDR3 protein sequence, retaining the most common genes and DNA. The authors' filters were not applied to this entry. The sample has 550,000 to 600,000 distinct CDR3 sequences on record, roughly 46% of them singletons. Clones ranked in the top ten supply around 20% of the sample.

Patients with uncontrolled infections, other autoimmune diseases, pregnancy or lactation were excluded. Diagnoses were established on the basis of clinical symptoms, serum thyroxine and TRAb, thyroid ultrasound, and orbital computed tomography. Total RNA was extracted using Trizol reagent, and RNA quality was assessed on an Agilent 2100 Bioanalyzer. Beyond this particular receptor, the publication reports: Most expanded thyroid clonotypes (frequency above 0.001) were also detected in blood, suggesting blood repertoires may reflect thyroid immune responses. No statistical method was used to fix the sample size in advance, and group allocation was not hidden from the investigators. In validation, progression to ophthalmopathy was predicted by the model with 65% to 71% sensitivity and 72.22% specificity, a median of roughly 6.4 months before onset. Ophthalmopathy was separated from stable hyperthyroidism by a 13 V-J signature model, with roughly 88% sensitivity and approximately 81% specificity obtained in cross-validation and 80%/75% obtained in testing.

The clonotype comes from an adult woman with Graves' disease, either hyperthyroidism or ophthalmopathy (not recorded which). Source material: peripheral blood or thyroid tissue (not recorded which).

The CDR3 sequence is CSAPWTAGETQYF. The nucleotide sequence reads TGCAGTGCACCCTGGACGGCAGGGGAGACCCAGTACTTC. This receptor chain uses TRBV20-1 and TRBJ2-5, and possibly TRBD1, on 5 matching bases. CDR1 and CDR2 are drawn from the germline V gene (reference sequence): DFQATT, SNEGSKA. The CDR3 goes from the cysteine to the phenylalanine over 13 residues. The entry retains the CDR3 DNA only, 39 bases that are in frame from base 1. V is pared back by 6 bases and J by 5 bases, with 16 bases lying between the germline termini.